Shown below are 5 T cell receptor beta chains from a single sample sequenced in a study of identical twins. TCRdb re-called the 5' RACE reads with MiXCR, one entry per CDR3 protein. The table has hundreds of thousands of distinct CDR3 sequences, 5.5% to 6.5% seen once. Sample: naive T cells sorted from blood. Every receptor here comes from a man aged 18 to 30 in good health.

This clonotype occurred a few times. The chain links TRBV3-1 to TRBJ2-3, with D perhaps matching TRBD2 (5 bases). From germline, CDR1 is LGHDT and CDR2 YNNKEL (reference sequence). V was trimmed by 3 bases and J by 5 bases, leaving 12 bases between them. The CDR3 is 14 amino acids. CDR3 in amino acids: CASSHLTEGDTQYF. CDR3 nucleotides: TGTGCCAGCAGCCACCTAACCGAGGGAGATACGCAGTATTTT.

The chain joins TRBV10-3 to TRBJ2-5; 7 positions match TRBD2. The junction had 8 bases not matched to a gene; V was cut back by 3 bases and J by 4 bases. Germline V lookup: CDR1 ENHRY, CDR2 SYGVKD. The CDR3 consists of 15 residues. CDR3 bases: TGTGCCATCAGTGATGGGGGAGGGACTGCAGAGACCCAGTACTTC. Translation gives CAISDGGGTAETQYF.

This clonotype was detected ten times or more. This sequence joins TRBV12-3 or TRBV12-4 and TRBJ2-7, with a possible D match to TRBD1 (6 bases). The V gene lost 6 bases and the J gene lost 2 bases, with 17 bases spanning the gap. The CDR3 is 15 residues long. CDR3 sequence reads: CASSTGQQRTYEQYF. The CDR3 nucleotides are TGTGCCAGCAGCACCGGACAGCAAAGAACCTACGAGCAGTACTTC.

This clonotype was seen many times. V and J are TRBV28 and TRBJ1-2; 9 bases fit TRBD1. The V and J ends lost 10 bases and 2 bases, in that order; junction bases with no gene match: 8. The germline CDR1 and CDR2 sequences are MDHEN and SYDVKM. The CDR3 contains 14 residues. CDR3 region: CATQRTGDNYGYTF. CDR3 coding DNA: TGTGCCACCCAAAGGACAGGGGACAACTATGGCTACACCTTC.

In this sample, this clonotype turned up many times. CDR3 bases: TGCGCCAGCAGCCTTCGGCCAGACACAGATACGCAGTATTTT. Translating gives CASSLRPDTDTQYF. The chain links TRBV4-1 to TRBJ2-3; no clear D gene. Between the trimmed V and J ends, which lost 4 bases and 2 bases, there was a span of 10 bases. Germline CDR1 and CDR2: MGHRA and YSYEKL. CDR3 length: 14 residues.